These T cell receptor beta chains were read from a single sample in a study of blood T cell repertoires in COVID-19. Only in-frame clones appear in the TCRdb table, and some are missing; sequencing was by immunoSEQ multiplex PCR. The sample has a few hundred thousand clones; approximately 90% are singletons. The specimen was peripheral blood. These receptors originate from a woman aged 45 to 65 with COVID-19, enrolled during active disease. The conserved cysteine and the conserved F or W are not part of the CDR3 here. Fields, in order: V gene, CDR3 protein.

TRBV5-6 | ASSPVSTRDNEQF
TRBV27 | ASSLGPSSGNTIY
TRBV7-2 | ASSQRSTNYEQY
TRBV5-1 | ASSLDLSVGELF
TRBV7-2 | ASRRAGQIYEQY
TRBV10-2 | ASGSGKSYEQY
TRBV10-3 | AISESAFHLPF
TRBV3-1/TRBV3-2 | ASSLIDERQY
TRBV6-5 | ASGSTGARSYEQY
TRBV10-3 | AIRQGGYEQY
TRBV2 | ASEDYLYEQY
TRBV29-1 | SDQPRTETKPTYEQY
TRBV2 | ASSATSRGGYEQY
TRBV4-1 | ASSRGLPGQGLGEQF
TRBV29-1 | SVGWREANEQF
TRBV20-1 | SASGGLASNYGYT
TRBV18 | ASSPRGLAGGFNNEQF
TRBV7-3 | ASSPRLAGDIIVEQF
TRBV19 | ASRGQGFGEKLF
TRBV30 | ASYDRGRDTEAF
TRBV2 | ASSVHDGELF
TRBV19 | ASSTWTGGSQPQH
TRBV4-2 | ASSQEDRGSYNSPLH
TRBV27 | ASSLSLSMAGYGYT
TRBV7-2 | ASSPGTSGTGELF
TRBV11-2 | ASGGHEPYLA
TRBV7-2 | ASSLGSRINQPQH
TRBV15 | ATSIGLAGYEQY
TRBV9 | ASSVYGPTPGELF
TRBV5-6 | ASSQQGKEETQY
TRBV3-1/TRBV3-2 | ASSQEAGGSGGYT
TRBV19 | ASSVSGPPYEQY
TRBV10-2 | ASKSQGKNNEQF
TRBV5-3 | ARSGRTSGTQIYEQY
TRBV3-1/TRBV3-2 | ASSTSGTSAPYNEQF
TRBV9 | ASSLRTSGRGPEQF
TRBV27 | ASTLLGGTGGYEQY
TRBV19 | ASSRLAGGQGTGELF
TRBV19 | ASSTLQGAYEQY
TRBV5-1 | ASSLATGGEADTQY
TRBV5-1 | ASSLVGQGGGDTQY
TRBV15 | ATSRRGQHSYEQY
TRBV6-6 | ASSYLDRAGGYT
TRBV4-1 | ASRSTGNTQY
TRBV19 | ASSILPGDNEQF
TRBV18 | ASSRGQSGSYNSPLH
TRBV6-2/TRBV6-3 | ASSWGTATGELF
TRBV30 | ACTRGGRGYT
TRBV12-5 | ASGLGGTYEQY
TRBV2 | ASSRDRSRDGYT
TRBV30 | AWSVGERGKAF